This T cell receptor (beta chain) originates from a study of T cell clonotyping in hematopoietic cell transplantation. At the level of the study: Recipients' pretransplant samples followed cytoreduction. Findings and limits, study-wide: Recipient TCR diversity dropped after transplant; expanded clonotypes rose from day 30 to 180. Broader posttransplant TCR repertoire diversity was predicted by graft donor and pretransplant recipient Inverse Simpson Index values. CD4 and CD8 repertoire contributions could not be separated without sorting.

As to time point: recipient sample about 28 days before transplant, after cytoreduction. The CDR3 is 15 residues long. Trimming took off 0 bases at V and 0 bases at J, with 9 bases between the two ends. CDR1 and CDR2 (germline): SGDLS, YYNGEE. With respect to this clone: Antigen specificity is unknown.

The repertoire was sequenced with immunoSEQ multiplex PCR; TCRdb's copy has only in-frame clones and lacks some. Here the sample spans tens of thousands of clones, about 95% being singletons. V and J are TRBV9 and TRBJ1-1; D unclear. This TCR was sampled from a man in his forties with chronic myeloid leukemia. Some clones in this sample may be carry-over from other donors' samples. Here the sequenced sample was peripheral blood mononuclear cells, taken before stem cell transplant. The chain's CDR3 is CASSVDPALNTEAFF. The CDR3, as DNA: TGTGCCAGCAGCGTAGATCCAGCTTTGAACACTGAAGCTTTCTTT. Full variable domain (rest looked up from reference TRBV9 and TRBJ1-1): DSGVTQTPKHLITATGQRVTLRCSPRSGDLSVYWYQQSLDQGLQFLIQYYNGEERAKGNILERFSAQQFPDLHSELNLSSLELGDSALYFCASSVDPALNTEAFFGQGTRLTVV.